The sequence of this T cell receptor (beta chain) was determined in a study of T cells in Graves' hyperthyroidism and ophthalmopathy. Study-level information: Specimen type is peripheral blood, collected at initial diagnosis prior to any treatment. Study-level results: For ophthalmopathy, model prediction preceded onset by a median around six months. Blood held most thyroid clonotypes expanded above 0.001 frequency.

Trimming stripped 1 base from V and 7 bases from J, with 5 bases between. The CDR3 is 12 residues long. Germline V lookup: CDR1 SGHRS, CDR2 YFSETQ. RNA transcripts yielded amplified TCR beta CDR3 regions. The study used the HTBI primer set for a first-round RT-PCR of the TCR CDR3. In TCRdb, the multiplex PCR reads were re-called with MiXCR into one record per CDR3 protein. The sample lists hundreds of thousands of distinct CDR3 sequences; 20% were seen once. For the diagnoses, clinical symptoms, serum thyroxine and TRAb, thyroid ultrasound and orbital computed tomography were used. This clonotype was counted many times. The antigen is unknown.

This TCR came from a man aged 35 to 55 with Graves' ophthalmopathy. J is TRBJ1-4 and V is TRBV5-1; D remains ambiguous. The source material was blood. In DNA, the CDR3 is TGCGCCAGCAGCTTGTATGGTGAAAAACTGTTTTTT. Its translation: CASSLYGEKLFF.